The clone carrying this T cell receptor (beta chain) was detected only a few times. As yet, its antigen is unknown. The data stem from a study of beta chain features in type 1 diabetes. Overall study findings and caveats: Reduced insertions and increased deletions marked VDJ junctions in type 1 diabetes patients. Within each of all four CD4+ subsets, Type 1 diabetes patients had TCRB CDR3s that were moderately but significantly shorter.

V shed 2 bases and J 5 bases; nucleotides not matched to a gene: 1. This CDR3 region has 12 residues. Per germline, CDR1 SQVTM and CDR2 ANQGSEA. It was via CD45RO/CCR7/CD25/CD127/CD95/CD27 that CD4+ naive, central memory, regulatory and stem cell-like memory cells were sorted. Each of the sorted populations had a purity greater than 95%. The whole isolated RNA underwent reverse transcription, so sequencing captured expressed TCRB transcripts. Sequencing used immunoSEQ multiplex PCR; TCRdb keeps in-frame clones, though not all of them. Altogether around 160,000 clones are present, more than 60% being singletons, with the ten largest covering approximately 0.09%.

The specimen sequenced was naive CD4+ T cells from blood. The receptor was derived from a man younger than 45 with type 1 diabetes. The chain has TRBV29-1 and TRBJ2-7; 9 bases are a match to TRBD1. The CDR3 region has the DNA TGCAGCGTTGAAAGGACAGGGGACGAGCAGTACTTC. Encoded protein: CSVERTGDEQYF.